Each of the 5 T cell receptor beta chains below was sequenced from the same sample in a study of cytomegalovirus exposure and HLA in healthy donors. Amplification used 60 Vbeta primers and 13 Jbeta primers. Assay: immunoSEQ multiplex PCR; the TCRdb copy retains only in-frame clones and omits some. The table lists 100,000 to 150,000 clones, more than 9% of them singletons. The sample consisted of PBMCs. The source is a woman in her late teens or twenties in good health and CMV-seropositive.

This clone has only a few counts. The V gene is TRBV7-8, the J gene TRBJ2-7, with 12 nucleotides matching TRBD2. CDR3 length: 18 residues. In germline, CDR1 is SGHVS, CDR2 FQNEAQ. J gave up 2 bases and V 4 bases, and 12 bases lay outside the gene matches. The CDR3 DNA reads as TGTGCCAGCAGCTGGGATGGGACTAGCGGGTCTCGGACCTACGAGCAGTACTTC. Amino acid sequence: CASSWDGTSGSRTYEQYF.

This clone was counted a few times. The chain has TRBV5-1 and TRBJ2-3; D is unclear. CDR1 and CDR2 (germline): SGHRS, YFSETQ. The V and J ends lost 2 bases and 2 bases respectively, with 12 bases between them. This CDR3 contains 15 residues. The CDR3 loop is CASSFYRTNTDTQYF. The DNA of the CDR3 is TGCGCCAGCAGCTTCTATAGAACCAACACAGATACGCAGTATTTT. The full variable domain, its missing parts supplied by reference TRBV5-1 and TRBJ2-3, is KAGVTQTPRYLIKTRGQQVTLSCSPISGHRSVSWYQQTPGQGLQFLFEYFSETQRNKGNFPGRFSGRQFSNSRSEMNVSTLELGDSALYLCASSFYRTNTDTQYFGPGTRLTVL.

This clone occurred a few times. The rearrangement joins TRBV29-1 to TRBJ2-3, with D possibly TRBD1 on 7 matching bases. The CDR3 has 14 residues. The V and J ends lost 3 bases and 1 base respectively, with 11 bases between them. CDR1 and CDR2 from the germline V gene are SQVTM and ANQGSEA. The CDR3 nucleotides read TGCAGCGTTGATGCCAGGGGGGGCACAGATACGCAGTATTTT. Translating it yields CSVDARGGTDTQYF.

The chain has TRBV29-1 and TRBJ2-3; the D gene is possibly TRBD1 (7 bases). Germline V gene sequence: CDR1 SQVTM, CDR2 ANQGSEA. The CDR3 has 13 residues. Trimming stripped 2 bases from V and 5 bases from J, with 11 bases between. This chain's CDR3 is CSVERQGGDTQYF. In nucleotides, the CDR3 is TGCAGCGTTGAACGGCAGGGGGGAGATACGCAGTATTTT.

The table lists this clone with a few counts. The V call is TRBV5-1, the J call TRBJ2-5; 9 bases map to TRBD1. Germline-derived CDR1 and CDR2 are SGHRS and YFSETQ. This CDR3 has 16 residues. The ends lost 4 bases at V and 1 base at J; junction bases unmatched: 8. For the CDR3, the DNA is TGCGCCAGCAGCGGCACAGGGGGCTCCGTCCAAGAGACCCAGTACTTC. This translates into CASSGTGGSVQETQYF.